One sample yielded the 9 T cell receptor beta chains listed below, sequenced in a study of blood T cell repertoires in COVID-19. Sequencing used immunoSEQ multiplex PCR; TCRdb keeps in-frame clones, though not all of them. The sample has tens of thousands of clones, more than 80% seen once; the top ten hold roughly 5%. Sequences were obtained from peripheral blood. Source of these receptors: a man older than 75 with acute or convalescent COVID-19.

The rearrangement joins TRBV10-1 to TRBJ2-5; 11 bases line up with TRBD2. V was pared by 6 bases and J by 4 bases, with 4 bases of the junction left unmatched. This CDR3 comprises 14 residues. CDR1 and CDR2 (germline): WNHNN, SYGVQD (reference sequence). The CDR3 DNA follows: TGCGCCAGCAGCGTCGGACTAGCGGGAGAGACCCAGTACTTC. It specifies CASSVGLAGETQYF.

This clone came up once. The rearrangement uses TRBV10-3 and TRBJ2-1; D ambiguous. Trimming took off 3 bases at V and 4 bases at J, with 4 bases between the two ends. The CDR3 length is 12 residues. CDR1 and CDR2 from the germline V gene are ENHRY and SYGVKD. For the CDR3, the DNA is TGTGCCATCAGTGACGAGTACAATGAGCAGTTCTTC. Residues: CAISDEYNEQFF.

The CDR3 bases are TGTGCCAGCAGTTACGGGACAGGGAACACCGGGGAGCTGTTTTTT. This gives the protein CASSYGTGNTGELFF. The V and J genes are TRBV6-5 and TRBJ2-2; 8 nucleotides line up with TRBD1. The V gene end was trimmed by 2 bases and the J gene end by 1 base; junction bases not matched to a gene: 0. This CDR3 has 15 residues. Germline lookup yields CDR1 MNHEY and CDR2 SVGAGI.

The CDR3: CASSGTANSPLHF. For the CDR3, the DNA is TGCGCCAGCAGCGGGACAGCTAATTCACCCCTCCACTTT. This chain links TRBV10-2 with TRBJ1-6; 7 bases align to TRBD1. The junction had 2 bases not matched to a gene; V was cut back by 6 bases and J by 6 bases. CDR1 WSHSY and CDR2 SAAADI come from the germline V gene. The CDR3 runs to 13 residues.

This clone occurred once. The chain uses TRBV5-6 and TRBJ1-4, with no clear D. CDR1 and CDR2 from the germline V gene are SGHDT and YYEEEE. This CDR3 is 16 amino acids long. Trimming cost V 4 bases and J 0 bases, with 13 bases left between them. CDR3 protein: CASSALDRATNEKLFF. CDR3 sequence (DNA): TGTGCCAGCAGCGCCCTAGACCGAGCAACTAATGAAAAACTGTTTTTT. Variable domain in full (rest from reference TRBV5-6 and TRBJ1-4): DAGVTQSPTHLIKTRGQQVTLRCSPKSGHDTVSWYQQALGQGPQFIFQYYEEEERQRGNFPDRFSGHQFPNYSSELNVNALLLGDSALYLCASSALDRATNEKLFFGSGTQLSVL.

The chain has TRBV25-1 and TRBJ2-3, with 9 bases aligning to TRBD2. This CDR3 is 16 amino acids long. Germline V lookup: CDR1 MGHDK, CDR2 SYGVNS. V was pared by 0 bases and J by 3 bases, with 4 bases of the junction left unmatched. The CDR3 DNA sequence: TGTGCCAGCAGTGAATATCCGGCGGGAGGGACAGATACGCAGTATTTT. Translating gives CASSEYPAGGTDTQYF.

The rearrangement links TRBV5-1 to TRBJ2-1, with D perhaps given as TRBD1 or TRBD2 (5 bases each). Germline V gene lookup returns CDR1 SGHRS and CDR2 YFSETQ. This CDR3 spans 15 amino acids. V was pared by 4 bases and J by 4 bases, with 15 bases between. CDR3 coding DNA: TGCGCCAGCAGCCTGGAGGACATTTGGTACAATGAGCAGTTCTTC. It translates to CASSLEDIWYNEQFF.

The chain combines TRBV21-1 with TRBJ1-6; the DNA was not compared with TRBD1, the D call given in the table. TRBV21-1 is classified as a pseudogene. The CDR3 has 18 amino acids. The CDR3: CASSKGPGQGSELSPLHF. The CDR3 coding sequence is TGTGCCAGCAGCAAAGGTCCCGGACAGGGTAGTGAGCTTTCACCCCTCCACTTT.

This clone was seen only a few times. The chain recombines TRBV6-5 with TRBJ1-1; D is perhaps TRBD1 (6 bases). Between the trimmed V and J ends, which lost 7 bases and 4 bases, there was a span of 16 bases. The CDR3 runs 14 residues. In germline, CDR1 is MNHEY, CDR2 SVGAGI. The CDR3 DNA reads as TGTGCCAGCATCCCCCCCACGACAGGCACTGAAGCTTTCTTT. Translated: CASIPPTTGTEAFF.